The sequence of this T cell receptor beta chain was determined in a study of blood T cell repertoires in COVID-19. Across the study: Sources were T cells, B-cell-depleted T cells, or PBMCs; the material itself was cDNA or gDNA.

This clone turned up a few times. This CDR3 region has 18 residues. Germline assignment: CDR1 SGDLS and CDR2 YYNGEE. V trimming: 3 bases; J trimming: 1 base; junction bases outside the gene matches: 10. Membership in each cohort depended on participant-reported clinical history. Cohort 3 recovery required two negative PCRs, clearance, or symptom resolution. In the source study's methods: For nucleated cells, counts were estimated from reference gene primer amplification. Produced via immunoSEQ multiplex PCR; TCRdb's table is partial and in-frame only. Clone size and V and J calls were adopted from that table, with D and trimming inferred from the DNA. Of about 480,000 clones detected, roughly 90% appear once; the ten largest clones hold 1.5% to 2%.

The genes are TRBV9 and TRBJ2-6; 7 bases are a match to TRBD1. Material: PBMCs or T cells enriched from blood (not recorded which). The sequence came from a woman in her thirties or forties who had recovered from COVID-19. The CDR3 loop reads CASSGWTGDRSGANVLTF. Here the CDR3 DNA reads TGTGCCAGCAGCGGGTGGACAGGCGATAGATCTGGGGCCAACGTCCTGACTTTC.